The 7 T cell receptor beta chains reported below all come from one sample, sequenced in a study of blood T cell repertoires in COVID-19. Measured with immunoSEQ multiplex PCR; TCRdb has only the in-frame clones, and not every one. The repertoire holds under 150,000 clones, 90% seen once, with over 3.5% in the top ten. The sample comprised peripheral blood. All receptors derive from a man aged 50-59 years with active COVID-19.

The chain links TRBV5-6 to TRBJ1-2; TRBD1 matches at 10 bases. Germline V gene lookup returns CDR1 SGHDT and CDR2 YYEEEE. The CDR3 is 13 amino acids. J lost 9 bases, V lost 2 bases, and 4 bases had no gene match. CDR3 coding DNA: TGTGCCAGCAGCTTCCGGGACAGGGGAAGCTACACCTTC. Its protein product is CASSFRDRGSYTF.

V usage is TRBV27 and J usage is TRBJ1-1; maybe TRBD1 (6 bases). V lost 7 bases to trimming and J lost 11 bases, with 23 bases between them. The CDR3 contains 14 residues. Germline loops: CDR1 MNHEY, CDR2 SMNVEV (reference sequence). Here the CDR3 DNA reads TGTGCCAGCAAGTTCAGGGGTGGTTTGGGATTGGCTTTCTTT. Residues: CASKFRGGLGLAFF.

J is TRBJ1-4 and V is TRBV2, with 7 bases identical to TRBD1. Germline lookup yields CDR1 SNHLY and CDR2 FYNNEI. The CDR3 loop spans 15 amino acids. V lost 8 bases and J lost 4; bases outside the gene matches: 10. CDR3 sequence reads: CASQEQGTLNEKLFF. In DNA, the CDR3 is TGTGCCAGCCAAGAACAGGGGACTCTTAATGAAAAACTGTTTTTT.

This clone appeared once. V and J are TRBV5-5 and TRBJ2-7; 9 bases match TRBD2. The CDR3 has 16 amino acids. Germline loops: CDR1 SGHKS, CDR2 YYEKEE (reference sequence). V shed 4 bases, J shed 2 bases, and the junction held 10 bases outside the gene matches. CDR3 sequence reads: CASSPSGSSGTYEQYV. The CDR3 DNA is TGTGCCAGCAGCCCTTCGGGGTCTAGCGGGACCTACGAGCAGTACGTC.

The V and J genes are TRBV10-3 and TRBJ1-2, with 9 bases that match TRBD1. The CDR3 is 17 residues long. From germline, CDR1 is ENHRY and CDR2 SYGVKD. Unmatched junction bases numbered 12, after V lost 7 bases and J lost 0 bases. The CDR3 here is CAINPGQGAPTNYGYTF. The CDR3 nucleotides read TGTGCCATCAACCCGGGACAGGGCGCCCCGACTAACTATGGCTACACCTTC.

CDR3 region: CASSSLSTGSNTEAFF. The CDR3, as DNA: TGCGCCAGCAGCTCCCTATCGACAGGGTCGAACACTGAAGCTTTCTTT. The chain is built from TRBV5-1 and TRBJ1-1; 7 bases match TRBD1. The CDR3 covers 16 residues. Losses at the gene ends were 3 bases for V and 1 base for J; bases not matched to a gene: 9. Germline V gene sequence: CDR1 SGHRS, CDR2 YFSETQ.

The CDR3 DNA reads as TGTGCCAGCAGCCGGGGGGTGGAGGTGACTGAAGCTTTCTTT. Its translation: CASSRGVEVTEAFF. This rearrangement joins TRBV5-4 to TRBJ1-1, with a weak D call TRBD1 (5 bases). CDR1 and CDR2 (germline): SGHNT, YYREEE (reference sequence). There are 14 residues in the CDR3. Trimming removed 4 bases at V and 5 bases at J, with 15 bases between. Drawing the rest from reference TRBV5-4 and TRBJ1-1, the complete variable domain is ETGVTQSPTHLIKTRGQQVTLRCSSQSGHNTVSWYQQALGQGPQFIFQYYREEENGRGNFPPRFSGLQFPNYSSELNVNALELDDSALYLCASSRGVEVTEAFFGQGTRLTVV.